This TCR beta chain comes out of a study of radiation and T cells in renal cell carcinoma. Study-wide results and limits: Baseline intratumoral clonotype presence is unknown without pretreatment biopsies. From baseline, blood top tumor clonotypes peaked at 2 weeks post-radiation.

Some clones are missing from TCRdb's copy, which holds only in-frame ones; the method was immunoSEQ multiplex PCR. Among roughly 120,000 clones listed, approximately 80% were seen once. The V end was cut by 1 base, the J end by 4 bases, with 8 bases between. CDR3 length: 13 residues. Germline CDR1 MDHEN, CDR2 SYDVKM. As for time point: baseline pretreatment blood. The treatment is: 15 Gy SBRT to primary tumor, nephrectomy 4 weeks later. After SBRT, blood was collected at 2 and 4 weeks, plus baseline. Of note for this clone: The antigen remains unidentified.

This receptor was taken from a woman in her fifties or sixties with renal cell carcinoma. The specimen was blood, collected from a patient whose treatment included radiotherapy and nephrectomy. The genes are TRBV28 and TRBJ2-7, with D hard to call. The CDR3 DNA follows: TGTGCCAGCAGTTTATCACGGATTTACGAGCAGTACTTC. Protein sequence: CASSLSRIYEQYF.